This T cell receptor beta chain was recorded in a study of CXCR3-negative and CXCR3-positive naive CD8 T cells. With UMI labels, 5' RACE was used to prepare the TRB cDNA libraries. TCRdb re-called the 5' RACE reads and shows each CDR3 protein once, DNA omitted. This sample's table reports thousands of distinct CDR3 sequences. Worth noting for this clonotype: Its antigen remains unidentified.

The study, taken as a whole, reports: Memory CD8+ cells showed much lower diversity, while both naive subsets were comparably high.

The source material was naive CXCR3- CD8+ T cells from blood. As to subset: CD45RO-CCR7+CD27+CD95- naive CD8+ T cells lacking CXCR3 (TNR3-). This TCR was sampled from a human donor in good health. Some clones in this sample may be carry-over from other donors' samples.

CDR3: CASSPSPGWEIGANVLTF. V and J are TRBV4-2 and TRBJ2-6; with no DNA, the TCRdb D assignment of TRBD1 cannot be verified. CDR3 length equals 18 residues. Germline CDR1 LGHNA, CDR2 YNFKEQ.